The rows below give T cell receptor beta chains drawn from one sample of a study of blood T cell repertoires in COVID-19. Profiling relied on immunoSEQ multiplex PCR, and the TCRdb table lists in-frame clones only, not all of them. The data contain roughly 120,000 clones, around three quarters of them singletons. The sequencing input was peripheral blood. Every receptor here comes from a man between 65 and 79 years old with acute or convalescent COVID-19. Each CDR3 is given with its conserved first and last residue. Fields, in order: V gene, clone size, J gene, D gene, CDR3 length, CDR3 protein, CDR3 DNA. The D gene is left open where the match is weak. Clone size appears in some rows only: once, few, many, or a class for an expanded clone.

TRBV2,.,TRBJ1-4,.,14,CASRKGGTNEKLFF,TGTGCCAGCAGAAAGGGGGGGACTAATGAAAAACTGTTTTTT
TRBV18,once,TRBJ1-1,TRBD1,17,CASSPLYGQGLNTEAFF,TGTGCCAGCTCACCCCTCTATGGACAGGGCCTGAACACTGAAGCTTTCTTT
TRBV19,.,TRBJ2-5,TRBD1,16,CASSRGGRVGVETQYF,TGTGCCAGTAGTAGAGGGGGCAGGGTCGGGGTTGAGACCCAGTACTTC
TRBV15,.,TRBJ2-3,TRBD2,16,CATSRGTSASTDTQYF,TGTGCCACCAGCAGAGGGACTAGCGCATCCACAGATACGCAGTATTTT
TRBV5-1,.,TRBJ1-4,TRBD1,17,CASSSSGTGTTNEKLFF,TGCGCCAGCAGCTCGTCCGGGACAGGGACCACTAATGAAAAACTGTTTTTT
TRBV29-1,many,TRBJ1-2,.,14,CSVEEGADNYGYTF,TGCAGCGTTGAAGAAGGGGCGGATAACTATGGCTACACCTTC
TRBV7-8,.,TRBJ2-2,.,13,CASRKGYTGELFF,TGTGCCAGTCGTAAGGGGTACACCGGGGAGCTGTTTTTT
TRBV7-4,.,TRBJ2-1,TRBD1,22,CASSSKSRTGVRVVRVENEQFF,TGTGCCAGCAGCTCGAAGTCTCGGACAGGGGTGCGAGTAGTTCGGGTTGAGAATGAGCAGTTCTTC
TRBV21-1,.,TRBJ1-1,.,16,CASSPPRDSGNTEAFF,TGTGCCAGCAGCCCCCCCCGGGATTCCGGGAACACTGAAGCTTTCTTT
TRBV18,.,TRBJ1-5,.,16,CASSPPLAREGQPQHF,TGTGCCAGCTCACCACCACTCGCCAGGGAAGGGCAGCCCCAGCATTTT
TRBV12-5,.,TRBJ1-1,TRBD1,15,CASGALTGWDTEAFF,TGTGCTAGTGGTGCCTTGACAGGGTGGGACACTGAAGCTTTCTTT
TRBV2,.,TRBJ1-1,TRBD1,13,CASSVYDGTGAFF,TGTGCCAGCAGTGTATACGACGGGACAGGGGCTTTCTTT
TRBV18,.,TRBJ1-3,.,14,CASSQYSSGNTIYF,TGTGCCAGCTCGCAGTACAGCTCTGGAAACACCATATATTTT
TRBV5-4,.,TRBJ2-7,.,14,CASSPTELLIEQYF,TGTGCCAGCAGCCCGACAGAGCTTTTGATCGAGCAGTACTTC
TRBV19,.,TRBJ2-7,TRBD2,18,CASSISAPGTSGWYEQYF,TGTGCCAGTAGTATCAGCGCCCCCGGGACTAGCGGTTGGTACGAGCAGTACTTC
TRBV20-1,.,TRBJ2-3,TRBD2,19,CSASGWGTSGYTSTDTQYF,TGCAGTGCTAGTGGGTGGGGGACTAGCGGGTACACTAGCACAGATACGCAGTATTTT
TRBV6-5,.,TRBJ2-7,.,15,CASRTSGLLFYEQYF,TGTGCCAGCAGAACCTCGGGACTCCTTTTCTACGAGCAGTACTTC
TRBV3-1/TRBV3-2,few,TRBJ1-1,TRBD1,14,CASSEPWDREPAFF,TGTGCCAGCAGCGAACCATGGGACAGGGAGCCAGCTTTCTTT
TRBV7-9,.,TRBJ2-3,TRBD2,15,CASSLLAGSTDTQYF,TGTGCCAGCAGCCTACTAGCGGGTAGCACAGATACGCAGTATTTT
TRBV20-1,.,TRBJ1-5,.,13,CSASQGLNQPQHF,TGCAGTGCTAGTCAGGGGTTGAATCAGCCCCAGCATTTT
TRBV9,.,TRBJ1-2,.,15,CASSVGGRVDYGYTF,TGTGCCAGCAGCGTAGGCGGCAGGGTAGACTATGGCTACACCTTC
TRBV3-1/TRBV3-2,.,TRBJ2-2,TRBD1,15,CASSQRGLSTGELFF,TGTGCCAGCAGCCAGAGGGGGCTTAGCACCGGGGAGCTGTTTTTT
TRBV7-2,.,TRBJ1-5,TRBD1,15,CASSLTPGQGQPQHF,TGTGCCAGCAGCTTAACCCCGGGACAGGGTCAGCCCCAGCATTTT
TRBV3-1/TRBV3-2,.,TRBJ2-7,.,13,CASSPPGIYEQYF,TGTGCCAGCAGCCCACCGGGGATCTACGAGCAGTACTTC
TRBV11-2,.,TRBJ1-5,TRBD1,14,CASSGQDLNQPQHF,TGTGCCAGCAGCGGACAGGACCTCAATCAGCCCCAGCATTTT
TRBV15,.,TRBJ2-7,TRBD1,16,CATSNDFGTGGYEQYF,TGTGCCACCAGCAACGATTTTGGGACAGGGGGCTACGAGCAGTACTTC
TRBV10-1,.,TRBJ2-7,.,17,CASSERGGGEKTYEQYF,TGCGCCAGCAGTGAGAGGGGTGGTGGGGAAAAAACCTACGAGCAGTACTTC
TRBV12-3/TRBV12-4,once,TRBJ1-2,.,12,CASGGFNYGYTF,TGTGCCAGTGGGGGCTTTAACTATGGCTACACCTTC
TRBV2,.,TRBJ1-6,TRBD1,15,CASSDRDRDVSPLHF,TGTGCCAGCAGTGACCGGGACAGGGACGTGTCACCCCTCCACTTT
TRBV7-2,.,TRBJ2-2,.,18,CASSLFNPVRSGTGELFF,TGTGCCAGCAGCTTATTTAACCCCGTTAGGTCGGGTACCGGGGAGCTGTTTTTT
TRBV4-1,.,TRBJ1-6,.,14,CASSPWEGNSPLHF,TGCGCCAGCAGCCCTTGGGAGGGCAATTCACCCCTCCACTTT
TRBV11-3,.,TRBJ2-7,.,12,CASSPLGGEQYF,TGTGCCAGCAGCCCCCTAGGGGGCGAGCAGTACTTC
TRBV7-9,.,TRBJ1-1,.,14,CASSSSGTHAVAFF,TGTGCCAGCAGCTCGAGCGGGACGCACGCAGTCGCTTTCTTT
TRBV7-2,.,TRBJ2-2,TRBD2,15,CASSLLTSRPGELFF,TGTGCCAGCAGCCTCTTGACTAGCCGCCCCGGGGAGCTGTTTTTT
TRBV28,.,TRBJ1-1,TRBD1,14,CASSTGQGGTEAFF,TGTGCCAGCAGTACCGGACAGGGGGGGACTGAAGCTTTCTTT
TRBV6-5,.,TRBJ1-5,.,15,CASRATRRGDQPQHF,TGTGCCAGCAGAGCAACGAGACGGGGGGATCAGCCCCAGCATTTT
TRBV11-1,few,TRBJ2-3,.,14,CASSLALRADTQYF,TGTGCCAGCAGCTTAGCGCTCAGGGCAGATACGCAGTATTTT
TRBV11-2,.,TRBJ2-3,.,14,CASSLTPTGDTQYF,TGTGCCAGCAGCTTAACCCCGACAGGAGATACGCAGTATTTT
TRBV6-2/TRBV6-3,.,TRBJ2-3,TRBD2,16,CASSYSILAGLDTQYF,TGTGCCAGCAGTTACTCGATTCTAGCGGGACTAGATACGCAGTATTTT
TRBV27,.,TRBJ1-6,.,12,CASSTYNSPLHF,TGTGCCAGCAGTACATATAATTCACCCCTCCACTTT
TRBV3-1/TRBV3-2,once,TRBJ2-2,.,15,CASNPDSQNTGELFF,TGTGCCAGCAACCCGGACAGTCAAAACACCGGGGAGCTGTTTTTT
TRBV19,.,TRBJ1-3,.,14,CASSLQGLGNTIYF,TGTGCCAGTAGCCTTCAGGGCCTTGGAAACACCATATATTTT
TRBV12-5,.,TRBJ2-1,.,13,CASGPFGSGRQFF,TGTGCTAGTGGCCCTTTCGGTAGCGGTCGGCAGTTCTTC
TRBV4-2,.,TRBJ2-5,.,14,CASSQGGTPETQYF,TGTGCCAGCAGCCAGGGCGGGACTCCAGAGACCCAGTACTTC
TRBV11-2,.,TRBJ1-1,.,15,CASSLRGRANTEAFF,TGTGCCAGCAGCTTAAGGGGCCGAGCGAACACTGAAGCTTTCTTT
TRBV5-1,.,TRBJ1-5,.,16,CASSFGYGDSNQPQHF,TGCGCCAGCAGCTTTGGCTACGGGGATAGCAATCAGCCCCAGCATTTT
TRBV6-5,.,TRBJ1-2,TRBD1,15,CASSYSGQENYGYTF,TGTGCCAGCAGTTACTCGGGACAGGAAAACTATGGCTACACCTTC
TRBV7-9,.,TRBJ2-7,TRBD2,14,CASSFPGGEREQYF,TGTGCCAGCAGCTTCCCGGGGGGGGAGCGCGAGCAGTACTTC
TRBV28,.,TRBJ2-1,.,14,CASKTGALYNEQFF,TGTGCCAGCAAAACGGGAGCGCTCTACAATGAGCAGTTCTTC
TRBV24-1,.,TRBJ1-1,.,14,CATSAGGANTEAFF,TGTGCCACCAGTGCTGGGGGGGCGAACACTGAAGCTTTCTTT
TRBV12-5,.,TRBJ2-5,.,16,CASGLGTVGYQETQYF,TGTGCTAGTGGTTTGGGTACAGTTGGGTACCAAGAGACCCAGTACTTC
TRBV11-2,.,TRBJ2-1,.,14,CASSTYAGLNEQFF,TGTGCCAGCAGCACATACGCAGGGCTGAATGAGCAGTTCTTC
TRBV18,once,TRBJ2-4,.,14,CASSPREGKNIQYF,TGTGCCAGCTCACCACGAGAGGGCAAAAACATTCAGTACTTC
TRBV7-3,.,TRBJ1-1,.,14,CASSLQGGNTEAFF,TGTGCCAGCAGCCTCCAGGGAGGGAACACTGAAGCTTTCTTT